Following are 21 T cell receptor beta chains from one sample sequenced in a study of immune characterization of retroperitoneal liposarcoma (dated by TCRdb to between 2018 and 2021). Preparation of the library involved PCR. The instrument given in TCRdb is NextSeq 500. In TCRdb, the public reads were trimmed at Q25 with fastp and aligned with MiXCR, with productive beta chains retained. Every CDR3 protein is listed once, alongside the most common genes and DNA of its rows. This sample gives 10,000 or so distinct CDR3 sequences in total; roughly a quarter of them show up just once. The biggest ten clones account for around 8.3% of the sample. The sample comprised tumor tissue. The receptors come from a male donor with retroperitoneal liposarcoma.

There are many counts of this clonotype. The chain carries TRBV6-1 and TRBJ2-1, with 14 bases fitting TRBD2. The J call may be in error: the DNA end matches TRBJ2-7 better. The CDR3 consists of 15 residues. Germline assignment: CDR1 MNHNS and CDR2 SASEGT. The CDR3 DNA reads TGTGCCAGCAGCCGACTAGCGGGGGGGCCTGATGAGCAGTACTTC. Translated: CASSRLAGGPDEQYF.

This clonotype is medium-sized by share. CDR3 loop: CASSRTGSETQYF. CDR3 sequence (DNA): TGTGCCAGCAGCAGGACGGGGTCAGAGACCCAGTACTTC. The chain joins TRBV7-9 to TRBJ2-5; a possible D gene is TRBD2 (5 bases). V was trimmed by 5 bases and J by 4 bases, leaving 11 bases between them. Germline V CDR1 and CDR2: SEHNR, FQNEAQ (reference sequence). The CDR3 spans 13 residues.

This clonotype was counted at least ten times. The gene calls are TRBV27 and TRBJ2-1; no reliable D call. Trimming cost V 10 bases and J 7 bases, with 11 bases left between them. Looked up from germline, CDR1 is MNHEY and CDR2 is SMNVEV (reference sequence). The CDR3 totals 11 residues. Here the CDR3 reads CATQVWNEQFF. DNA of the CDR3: TGTGCCACCCAAGTTTGGAATGAGCAGTTCTTC.

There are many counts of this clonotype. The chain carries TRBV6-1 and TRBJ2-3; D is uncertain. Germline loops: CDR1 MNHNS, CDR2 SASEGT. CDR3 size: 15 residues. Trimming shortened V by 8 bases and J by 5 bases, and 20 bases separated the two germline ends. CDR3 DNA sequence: TGTGCCAGCGCTAACCCCCGCGGTGGGAAAGATACGCAGTATTTT. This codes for CASANPRGGKDTQYF.

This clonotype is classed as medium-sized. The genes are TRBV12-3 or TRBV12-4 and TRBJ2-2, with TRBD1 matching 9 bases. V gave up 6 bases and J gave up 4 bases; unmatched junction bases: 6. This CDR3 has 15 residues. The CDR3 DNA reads TGTGCCAGCAGCCCTTCGACAGGGGGCACCGGGGAGCTGTTTTTT. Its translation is CASSPSTGGTGELFF.

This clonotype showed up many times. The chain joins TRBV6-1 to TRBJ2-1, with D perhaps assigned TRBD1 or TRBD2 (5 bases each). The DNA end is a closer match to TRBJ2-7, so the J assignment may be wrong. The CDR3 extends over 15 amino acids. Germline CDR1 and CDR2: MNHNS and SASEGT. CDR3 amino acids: CASSPTGTESYEQYF. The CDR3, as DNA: TGTGCCAGCAGTCCTACCGGGACCGAATCCTACGAGCAGTACTTC.

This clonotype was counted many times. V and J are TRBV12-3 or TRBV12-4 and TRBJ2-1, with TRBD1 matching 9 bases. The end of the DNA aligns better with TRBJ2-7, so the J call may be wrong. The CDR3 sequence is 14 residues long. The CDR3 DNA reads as TGTGCCAGCAGGAGACAGGGGGGAAACTACGAGCAGTACTTC. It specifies CASRRQGGNYEQYF.

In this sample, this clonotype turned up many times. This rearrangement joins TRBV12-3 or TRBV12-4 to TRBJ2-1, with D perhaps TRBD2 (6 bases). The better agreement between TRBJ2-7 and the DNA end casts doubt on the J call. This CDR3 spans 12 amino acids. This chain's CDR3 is CASRGGSYEQYF. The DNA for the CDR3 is TGTGCCAGCAGAGGAGGGAGCTACGAGCAGTACTTC.

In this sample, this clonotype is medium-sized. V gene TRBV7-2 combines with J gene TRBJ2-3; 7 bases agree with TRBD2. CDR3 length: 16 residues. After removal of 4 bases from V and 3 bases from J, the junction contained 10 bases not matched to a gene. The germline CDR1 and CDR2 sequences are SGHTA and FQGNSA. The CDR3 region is CASSSGTIRLTDTQYF. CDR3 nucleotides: TGTGCCAGCAGCTCGGGGACTATAAGGCTTACAGATACGCAGTATTTT.

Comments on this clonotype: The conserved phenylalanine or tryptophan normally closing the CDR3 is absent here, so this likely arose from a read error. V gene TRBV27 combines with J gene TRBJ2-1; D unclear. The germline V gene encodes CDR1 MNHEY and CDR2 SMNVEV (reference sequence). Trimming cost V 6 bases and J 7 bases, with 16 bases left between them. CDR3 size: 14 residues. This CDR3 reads CASSVQRNRNEQFP. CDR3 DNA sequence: TGTGCCAGCAGCGTGCAAAGGAATCGGAATGAGCAGTTCCCC.

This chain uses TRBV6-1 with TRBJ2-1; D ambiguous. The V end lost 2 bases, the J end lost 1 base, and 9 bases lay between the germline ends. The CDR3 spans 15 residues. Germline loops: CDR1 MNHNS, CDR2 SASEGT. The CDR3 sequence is CASSESASSYNEQFF. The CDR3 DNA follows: TGTGCCAGCAGTGAATCGGCTTCTTCCTACAATGAGCAGTTCTTC.

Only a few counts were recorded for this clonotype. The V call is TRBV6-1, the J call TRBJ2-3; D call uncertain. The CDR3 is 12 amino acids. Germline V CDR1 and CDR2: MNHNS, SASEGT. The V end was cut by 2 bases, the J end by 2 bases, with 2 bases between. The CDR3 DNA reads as TGTGCCAGCAGTGAAAACACAGATACGCAGTATTTT. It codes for CASSENTDTQYF.

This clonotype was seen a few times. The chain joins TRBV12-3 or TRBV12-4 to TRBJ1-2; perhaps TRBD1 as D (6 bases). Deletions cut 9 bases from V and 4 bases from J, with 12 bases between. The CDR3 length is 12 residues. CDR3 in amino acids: CASLGALYGYTF. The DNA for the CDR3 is TGTGCCAGTTTGGGGGCCCTCTATGGCTACACCTTC.

The CDR3: CASSDRQVILTGELFF. The CDR3 bases are TGTGCCAGCAGCGACAGACAGGTTATTCTCACCGGGGAGCTGTTTTTT. The genes are TRBV6-1 and TRBJ2-2; TRBD1 might be the D (6 bases). CDR3 length: 16 amino acids. Per germline, CDR1 MNHNS and CDR2 SASEGT. V was pared by 6 bases and J by 4 bases, with 18 bases between.

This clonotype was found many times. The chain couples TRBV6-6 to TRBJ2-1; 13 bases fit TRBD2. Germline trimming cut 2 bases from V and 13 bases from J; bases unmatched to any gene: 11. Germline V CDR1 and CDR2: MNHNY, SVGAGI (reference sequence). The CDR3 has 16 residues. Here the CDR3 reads CASSYRTSGRQETQFF. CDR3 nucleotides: TGTGCCAGCAGTTACCGGACTAGCGGGAGACAAGAGACCCAGTTCTTC.

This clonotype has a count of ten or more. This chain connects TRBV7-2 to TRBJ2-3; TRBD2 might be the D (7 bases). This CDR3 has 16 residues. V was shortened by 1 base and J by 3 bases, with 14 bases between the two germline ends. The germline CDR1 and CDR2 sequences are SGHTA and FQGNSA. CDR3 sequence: CASSLDTGRGTDTQYF. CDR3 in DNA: TGTGCCAGCAGCTTAGACACGGGGAGGGGGACAGATACGCAGTATTTT.

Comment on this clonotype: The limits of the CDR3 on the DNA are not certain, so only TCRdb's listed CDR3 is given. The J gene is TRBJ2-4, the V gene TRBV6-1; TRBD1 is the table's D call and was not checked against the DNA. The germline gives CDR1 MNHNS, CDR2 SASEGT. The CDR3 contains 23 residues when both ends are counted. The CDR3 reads CASSVQGAGANVLTFGAKNIQYF.

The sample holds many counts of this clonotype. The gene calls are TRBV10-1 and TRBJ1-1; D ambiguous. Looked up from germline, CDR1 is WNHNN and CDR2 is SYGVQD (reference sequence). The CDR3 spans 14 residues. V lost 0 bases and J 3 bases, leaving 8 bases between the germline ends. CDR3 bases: TGCGCCAGCAGTGAGTCGATCGGGGACACTGAAGCTTTCTTT. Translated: CASSESIGDTEAFF.

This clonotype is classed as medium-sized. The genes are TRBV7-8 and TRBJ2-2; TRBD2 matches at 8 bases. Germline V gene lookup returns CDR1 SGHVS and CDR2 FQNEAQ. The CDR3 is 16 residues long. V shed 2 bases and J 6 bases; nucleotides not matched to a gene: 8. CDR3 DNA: TGTGCCAGCAGCTTATTTACGGGAGGGGGGCCCGGGGAGCTGTTTTTT. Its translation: CASSLFTGGGPGELFF.

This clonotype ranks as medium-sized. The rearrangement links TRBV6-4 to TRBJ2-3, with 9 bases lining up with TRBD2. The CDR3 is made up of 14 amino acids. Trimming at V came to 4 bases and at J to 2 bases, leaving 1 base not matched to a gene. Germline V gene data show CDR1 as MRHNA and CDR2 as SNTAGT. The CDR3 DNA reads TGTGCCAGCAGTGTAGCGGGGGCCACAGATACGCAGTATTTT. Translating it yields CASSVAGATDTQYF.

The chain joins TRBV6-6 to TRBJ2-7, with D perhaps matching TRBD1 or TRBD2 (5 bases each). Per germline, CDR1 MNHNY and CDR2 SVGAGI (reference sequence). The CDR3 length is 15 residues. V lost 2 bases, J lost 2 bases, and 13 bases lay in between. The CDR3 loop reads CASSYRDVRTYEQYF. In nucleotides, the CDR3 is TGTGCCAGCAGTTACCGGGACGTGCGAACCTACGAGCAGTACTTC.